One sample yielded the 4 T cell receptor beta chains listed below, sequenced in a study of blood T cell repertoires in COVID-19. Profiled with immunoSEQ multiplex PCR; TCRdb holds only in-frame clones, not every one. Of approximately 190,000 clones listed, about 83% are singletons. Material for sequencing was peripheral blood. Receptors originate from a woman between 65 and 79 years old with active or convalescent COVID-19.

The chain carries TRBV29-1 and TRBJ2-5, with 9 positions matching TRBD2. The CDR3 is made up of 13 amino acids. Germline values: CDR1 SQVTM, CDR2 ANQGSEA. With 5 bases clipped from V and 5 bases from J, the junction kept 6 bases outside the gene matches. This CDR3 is CSVSSGTSETQYF. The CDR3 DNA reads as TGCAGCGTTTCTAGCGGGACCAGTGAGACCCAGTACTTC.

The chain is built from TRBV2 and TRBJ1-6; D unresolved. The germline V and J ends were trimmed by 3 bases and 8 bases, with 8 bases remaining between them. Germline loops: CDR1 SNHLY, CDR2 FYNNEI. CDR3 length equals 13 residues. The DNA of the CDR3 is TGTGCCAGCAGTGAGGGGAGGGATTCACCCCTCCACTTT. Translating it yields CASSEGRDSPLHF. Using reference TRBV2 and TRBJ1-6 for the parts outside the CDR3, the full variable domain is EPEVTQTPSHQVTQMGQEVILRCVPISNHLYFYWYRQILGQKVEFLVSFYNNEISEKSEIFDDQFSVERPDGSNFTLKIRSTKLEDSAMYFCASSEGRDSPLHFGNGTRLTVT.

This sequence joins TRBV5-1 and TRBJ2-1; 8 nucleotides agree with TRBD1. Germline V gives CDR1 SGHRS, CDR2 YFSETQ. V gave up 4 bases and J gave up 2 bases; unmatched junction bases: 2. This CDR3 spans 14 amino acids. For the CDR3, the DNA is TGCGCCAGCAGCCCGGGACAGGCCTACAATGAGCAGTTCTTC. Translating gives CASSPGQAYNEQFF. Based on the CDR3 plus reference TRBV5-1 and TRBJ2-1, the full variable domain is KAGVTQTPRYLIKTRGQQVTLSCSPISGHRSVSWYQQTPGQGLQFLFEYFSETQRNKGNFPGRFSGRQFSNSRSEMNVSTLELGDSALYLCASSPGQAYNEQFFGPGTRLTVL.

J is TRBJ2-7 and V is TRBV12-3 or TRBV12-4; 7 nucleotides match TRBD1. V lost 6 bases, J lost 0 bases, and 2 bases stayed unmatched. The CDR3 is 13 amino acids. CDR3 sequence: CASSRDSSYEQYF. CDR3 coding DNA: TGTGCCAGCAGCCGGGACAGCTCCTACGAGCAGTACTTC.